This is a list of T cell receptor beta chains from one sample in a study of response to subunit inactivated influenza vaccine. In TCRdb, the RT-PCR reads were re-called with MiXCR into one record per CDR3 protein. This sample has about 300,000 distinct CDR3 sequences; 21% occur once, and the top ten carry 9.5% to 13%. Specimen: PBMCs from blood, collected about 20 months after vaccination. All receptors derive from a man in his fifties or sixties who received an inactivated influenza vaccine. The CDR3 runs from the conserved cysteine through the conserved F or W. The order of the fields is J gene, clone size, D gene, V gene, CDR3 protein, CDR3 DNA. D genes are given only for firm matches. Not all rows give a size; the values are once, few, many and, for expanded clones, a class.

TRBJ1-4	NA	NA	TRBV18	CASSPGVSTNEKLFF	TGTGCCAGCTCACCCGGGGTCTCGACTAATGAAAAACTGTTTTTT
TRBJ1-3	few	NA	TRBV29-1	CSVGTSAGNTIYF	TGCAGCGTTGGGACGAGCGCTGGAAACACCATATATTTT
TRBJ2-5	few	NA	TRBV29-1	CSVELGLGETQYF	TGCAGCGTTGAATTGGGGCTGGGGGAGACCCAGTACTTC
TRBJ2-5	NA	NA	TRBV18	CASSGTGGPQETQYF	TGTGCCAGCTCAGGAACGGGGGGCCCTCAAGAGACCCAGTACTTC
TRBJ2-1	few	TRBD2	TRBV7-2	CASSFKTSGGGEQFF	TGTGCCAGCAGCTTTAAGACTAGCGGTGGTGGTGAGCAGTTCTTC
TRBJ2-7	NA	TRBD2	TRBV18	CASSHTSGGYYEQYF	TGTGCCAGCTCACACACTAGCGGGGGTTACTACGAGCAGTACTTC
TRBJ1-6	NA	NA	TRBV5-1	CASSLSGFNNSPLHF	TGCGCCAGCAGCTTGTCAGGGTTCAATAATTCACCCCTCCACTTT
TRBJ1-6	NA	NA	TRBV12-3/TRBV12-4	CASSLKGSPLHF	TGTGCCAGCAGTTTGAAGGGTTCACCCCTCCACTTT
TRBJ2-2	NA	TRBD2	TRBV11-2	CASSYLAGVPGELFF	TGTGCCAGCAGCTACCTAGCGGGAGTCCCCGGGGAGCTGTTTTTT
TRBJ2-1	NA	NA	TRBV29-1	CSVRPQSNEQFF	TGCAGCGTCCGACCCCAGTCGAATGAGCAGTTCTTC
TRBJ2-5	NA	TRBD1	TRBV20-1	CSAKDRGSVTQYF	TGCAGTGCAAAGGACAGGGGGAGTGTGACCCAGTACTTC
TRBJ1-4	NA	TRBD1	TRBV7-2	CASSYGTAEKLFF	TGTGCCAGCAGCTACGGGACAGCGGAAAAACTGTTTTTT
TRBJ2-5	NA	NA	TRBV6-5	CASSYSGAPSGETQYF	TGTGCCAGCAGTTACTCGGGGGCCCCGTCAGGAGAGACCCAGTACTTC
TRBJ2-7	few	NA	TRBV28	CASSERGSYEQYF	TGTGCCAGCAGTGAGAGGGGCTCCTACGAGCAGTACTTC
TRBJ1-1	NA	NA	TRBV18	CASSRAGRTEAFF	TGTGCCAGCTCACGTGCCGGACGGACTGAAGCTTTCTTT
TRBJ1-1	few	TRBD1	TRBV6-1	CASRPPRTGTNTEAFF	TGTGCCAGCAGACCCCCAAGGACAGGTACGAACACTGAAGCTTTCTTT
TRBJ1-1	few	NA	TRBV11-2	CASSLRRDTEAFF	TGTGCCAGCAGCTTAAGACGGGACACTGAAGCTTTCTTT
TRBJ1-5	many	NA	TRBV20-1	CSANDMNNQPQHF	TGCAGTGCAAACGACATGAACAATCAGCCCCAGCATTTT
TRBJ2-3	NA	TRBD1	TRBV4-1	CASSHSGTGFSTDTQYF	TGCGCCAGCAGCCATTCCGGGACAGGGTTTAGCACAGATACGCAGTATTTT
TRBJ2-5	NA	TRBD2	TRBV5-5	CASSLEPGGRQETQYF	TGTGCCAGCAGCTTGGAACCGGGAGGAAGACAAGAGACCCAGTACTTC
TRBJ1-4	few	NA	TRBV6-5	CASSYNRDGINEKLFF	TGTGCCAGCAGTTATAACCGGGACGGCATTAATGAAAAACTGTTTTTT
TRBJ2-5	NA	TRBD2	TRBV19	CASSTGTSGVKTQYF	TGTGCCAGTAGTACTGGGACTAGCGGAGTAAAGACCCAGTACTTC
TRBJ2-7	few	NA	TRBV6-6	CASRKGGYYEQYF	TGTGCCAGCAGAAAGGGTGGATACTACGAGCAGTACTTC
TRBJ1-1	many	NA	TRBV14	CASSQVVGGLGAFF	TGTGCCAGCAGCCAGGTCGTCGGCGGACTTGGAGCTTTCTTT
TRBJ2-1	NA	TRBD2	TRBV19	CASRSSGGAYNEQFF	TGTGCCAGTAGATCTAGCGGGGGGGCCTACAATGAGCAGTTCTTC
TRBJ2-2	NA	NA	TRBV28	CASSFGAGELFF	TGTGCCAGCAGTTTCGGAGCCGGGGAGCTGTTTTTT
TRBJ2-5	few	NA	TRBV9	CASSGIDGYQETQYF	TGTGCCAGCAGCGGGATCGACGGGTACCAAGAGACCCAGTACTTC
TRBJ2-2	NA	NA	TRBV10-2	CASSESSIAGRDTGELFF	TGCGCCAGCAGTGAGTCGTCGATCGCGGGCCGGGACACCGGGGAGCTGTTTTTT
TRBJ2-3	NA	NA	TRBV4-1	CASSQDRASEKDTQYF	TGCGCCAGCAGCCAAGATAGGGCTAGCGAAAAGGATACGCAGTATTTT
TRBJ1-5	few	TRBD1	TRBV5-1	CASSLGGQPGQPQHF	TGCGCCAGCAGCTTGGGGGGACAGCCTGGCCAGCCCCAGCATTTT
TRBJ1-2	NA	NA	TRBV3-1	CASSQGRDLGYTF	TGTGCCAGCAGCCAAGGCAGGGATCTTGGCTACACCTTC
TRBJ2-4	NA	TRBD1	TRBV14	CASSQEPGQGRAKNIQYF	TGTGCCAGCAGCCAAGAACCCGGACAGGGGAGGGCCAAAAACATTCAGTACTTC
TRBJ1-1	NA	NA	TRBV3-1	CATCKGVQGNNAAGNTEAFF	TGTGCCACCTGCAAAGGGGTCCAGGGGAATAATGCTGCGGGGAACACTGAAGCTTTCTTT
TRBJ1-3	NA	NA	TRBV15	CATSRGGVSAGNTIYF	TGTGCCACCAGCAGAGGTGGGGTTAGTGCTGGAAACACCATATATTTT
TRBJ1-2	many	NA	TRBV10-3	CAISGTAQGYTF	TGTGCCATCAGTGGGACGGCTCAAGGCTACACCTTC